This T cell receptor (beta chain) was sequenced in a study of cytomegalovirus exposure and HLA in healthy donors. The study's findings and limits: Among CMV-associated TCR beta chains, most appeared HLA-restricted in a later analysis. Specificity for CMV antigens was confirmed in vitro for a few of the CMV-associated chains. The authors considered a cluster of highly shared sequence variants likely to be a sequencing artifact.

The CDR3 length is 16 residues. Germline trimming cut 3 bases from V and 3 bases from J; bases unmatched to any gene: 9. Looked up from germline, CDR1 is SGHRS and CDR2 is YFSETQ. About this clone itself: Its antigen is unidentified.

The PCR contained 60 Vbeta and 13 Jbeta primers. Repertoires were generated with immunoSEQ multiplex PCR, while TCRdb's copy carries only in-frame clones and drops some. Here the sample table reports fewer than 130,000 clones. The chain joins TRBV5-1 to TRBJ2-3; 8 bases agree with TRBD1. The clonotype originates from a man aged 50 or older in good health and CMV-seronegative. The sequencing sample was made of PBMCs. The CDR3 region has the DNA TGCGCCAGCAGCTCAGTAACAGGGGGAGGAACAGATACGCAGTATTTT. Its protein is CASSSVTGGGTDTQYF.